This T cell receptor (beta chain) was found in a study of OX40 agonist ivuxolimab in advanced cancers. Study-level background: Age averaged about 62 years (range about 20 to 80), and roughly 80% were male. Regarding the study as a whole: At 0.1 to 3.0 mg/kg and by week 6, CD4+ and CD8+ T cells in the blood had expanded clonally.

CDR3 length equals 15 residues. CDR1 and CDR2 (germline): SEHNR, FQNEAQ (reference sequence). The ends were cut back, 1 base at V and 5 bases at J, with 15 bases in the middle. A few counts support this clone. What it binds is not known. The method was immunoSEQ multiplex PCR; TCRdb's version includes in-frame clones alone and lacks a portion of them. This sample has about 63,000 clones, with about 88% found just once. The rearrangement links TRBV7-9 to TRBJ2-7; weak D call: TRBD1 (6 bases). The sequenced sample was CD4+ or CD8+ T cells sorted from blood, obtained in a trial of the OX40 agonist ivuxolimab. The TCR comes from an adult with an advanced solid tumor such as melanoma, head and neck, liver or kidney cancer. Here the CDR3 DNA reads TGTGCCAGCAGCTTAGATACCAGGGGATACCACGAGCAGTACTTC. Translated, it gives CASSLDTRGYHEQYF.